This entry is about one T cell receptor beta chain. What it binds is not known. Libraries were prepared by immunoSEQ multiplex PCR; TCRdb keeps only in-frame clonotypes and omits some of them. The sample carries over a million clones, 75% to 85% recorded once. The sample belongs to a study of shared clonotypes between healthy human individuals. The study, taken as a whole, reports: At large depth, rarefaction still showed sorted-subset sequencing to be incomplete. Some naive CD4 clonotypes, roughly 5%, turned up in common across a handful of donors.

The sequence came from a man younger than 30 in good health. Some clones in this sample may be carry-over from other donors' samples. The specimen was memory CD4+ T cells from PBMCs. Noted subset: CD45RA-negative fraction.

CDR3 DNA: TGCGCCAGCAGCCAAATGGAGCTTGGGAGACCCTACGAGCAGTACTTC. Amino acid sequence: CASSQMELGRPYEQYF. J is TRBJ2-7 and V is TRBV4-1; a possible D gene is TRBD2 (5 bases). CDR1 and CDR2 (germline): MGHRA, YSYEKL. The length of the CDR3 is 16 residues. Trimming removed 2 bases from V and 2 bases from J, with 16 bases in between.